Listed below are T cell receptor beta chains from one sample, sequenced in a study of breast tumors, draining lymph nodes, adjacent tissues. MiXCR, run by TCRdb on the multiplex PCR reads, gives a single entry per CDR3 protein. This sample has roughly 100,000 distinct CDR3 sequences, with 30% found just once. Sequenced material: axillary lymph node tissue. These receptors originate from a female donor with breast cancer. Some clones in this sample may be carry-over from other donors' samples. Both conserved end residues are part of each CDR3. Each record gives: V gene, J gene, CDR3 protein.

TRBV20-1	TRBJ2-5	CSAPAGTSVKETQYF
TRBV6-5	TRBJ1-4	CASSRDGYEKLFF
TRBV6-5	TRBJ1-6	CASSYSAYGNRDNSPLHF
TRBV28	TRBJ1-1	CASIQFKRPFF
TRBV5-6	TRBJ2-5	CASSLRAGRETQYF
TRBV3-1	TRBJ2-5	CASSPMALAETQYF
TRBV27	TRBJ1-2	CASSYLPAGGYGYTF
TRBV11-2	TRBJ1-2	CASSLSGEGYTF
TRBV28	TRBJ2-3	CASNPGRGTDTQYF
TRBV7-2	TRBJ2-7	CASSLAGNYEQYF
TRBV15	TRBJ1-2	CATSYGQANYGYTF
TRBV20-1	TRBJ2-7	CSAPNNTPGGKNEQYF
TRBV20-1	TRBJ2-2	CSARDQGASRSGELFF
TRBV5-8	TRBJ2-1	CASSPLAGGVHEQFF
TRBV20-1	TRBJ1-3	CSARDRPSGNTIYF
TRBV7-7	TRBJ2-3	CASSLVTVLLFPGQGTDTQYF
TRBV20-1	TRBJ1-5	CSARLGHLSNQPQHF
TRBV7-9	TRBJ2-1	CASSLAPSSKNEQFF
TRBV11-2	TRBJ2-2	CASSRRGGGTGELFF
TRBV20-1	TRBJ2-5	CSAKPSGGLGQGKTQYF
TRBV5-1	TRBJ2-2	CASSRGSTGELFF
TRBV6-1	TRBJ1-2	CASRTGLVYGYTF
TRBV10-3	TRBJ1-1	CAIRDRIYTEAFF
TRBV12-3/TRBV12-4	TRBJ1-6	CASSLYTGGPSPLHF
TRBV19	TRBJ2-1	CASSIMGGQYNEQFF